Detailed here is one TCR beta chain. This sample was included in a study of shared clonotypes between healthy human individuals. The protocol was immunoSEQ multiplex PCR, while the TCRdb copy is restricted to in-frame clones and leaves out a portion. Seen here are some 1 million clones, approximately 68% observed once, and the top ten hold about 1.5%. Trimming removed 1 base from V and 5 bases from J; junction bases left unmatched: 6. Germline V gene sequence: CDR1 GTSNPN, CDR2 SVGIG (reference sequence). The CDR3 has 14 residues. This TCR was sampled from a man aged 18 to 30 in good health. Sequencing was performed on memory CD4+ T cells sorted from blood. Described subset: CD45RA-negative fraction. The chain couples TRBV30 to TRBJ2-5, with TRBD2 matching 8 bases. The CDR3 sequence is CAWSEGGLGETQYF. CDR3 sequence (DNA): TGTGCCTGGAGTGAGGGGGGACTAGGGGAGACCCAGTACTTC. Using reference TRBV30 and TRBJ2-5 for the parts outside the CDR3, the full variable domain is SQTIHQWPATLVQPVGSPLSLECTVEGTSNPNLYWYRQAAGRGLQLLFYSVGIGQISSEVPQNLSASRPQDRQFILSSKKLLLSDSGFYLCAWSEGGLGETQYFGPGTRLLVL.